The next 8 T cell receptor beta chains were all read from a single sample in a study of beta chain features in type 1 diabetes. Every isolated RNA sample was fully reverse transcribed, so sequencing captured expressed TCRB transcripts. TCRdb keeps only in-frame clones here, not all; method: immunoSEQ multiplex PCR. The sample gives over 300,000 clones, less than 10% of which show up once; less than 0.45% is in the top ten. The source material was central memory CD4+ T cells from blood. These receptors all stem from a woman aged 18 to 35 in good health.

This clone has only a few counts. This sequence joins TRBV6-5 and TRBJ2-3; D not resolved. The V end was cut by 6 bases, the J end by 2 bases, with 15 bases between. This CDR3 contains 15 residues. CDR1 MNHEY and CDR2 SVGAGI come from the germline V gene. Here the CDR3 DNA reads TGTGCCAGCAGCCCCAGGCAATTCATCACAGATACGCAGTATTTT. This codes for CASSPRQFITDTQYF.

The chain is built from TRBV19 and TRBJ2-1; 7 positions agree with TRBD2. The germline V gene has CDR1 LNHDA and CDR2 SQIVND (reference sequence). This CDR3 has 13 residues. Trimming took 4 bases from V and 5 from J; bases not matched to a gene: 2. CDR3 protein: CASSTSGHNEQFF. In DNA, the CDR3 is TGTGCCAGTAGTACTAGCGGTCACAATGAGCAGTTCTTC.

The chain uses TRBV2 and TRBJ2-1, with 13 bases aligning to TRBD2. V lost 3 bases to trimming and J lost 13 bases; unmatched junction nucleotides: 6. CDR3 length equals 14 residues. Germline values: CDR1 SNHLY, CDR2 FYNNEI. CDR3 nucleotide sequence: TGTGCCAGCAGTGACCGACTAGCGGGAGGTCAACAGTTCTTC. Translation gives CASSDRLAGGQQFF.

This clone showed up just a few times. This chain joins TRBV4-3 and TRBJ2-2, with no clear D. Per the germline V gene, CDR1 is LGHNA and CDR2 is YSLEER. V dropped 0 bases and J dropped 3 bases, with 11 bases sitting between them. The CDR3 length is 16 residues. This CDR3 is CASSQDLGQYTGELFF. The CDR3 region has the DNA TGCGCCAGCAGCCAAGATTTAGGGCAGTACACCGGGGAGCTGTTTTTT.

This clone was seen more than once but under ten times. This rearrangement joins TRBV20-1 to TRBJ1-2; D remains ambiguous. The germline V gene has CDR1 DFQATT and CDR2 SNEGSKA (reference sequence). The V gene lost 3 bases and the J gene lost 4 bases, with 6 bases spanning the gap. This CDR3 has 11 amino acids. CDR3 region: CSARFGYGYTF. CDR3 bases: TGCAGTGCTAGGTTCGGCTATGGCTACACCTTC.

The chain combines TRBV28 with TRBJ2-7; 7 nucleotides line up with TRBD2. With 4 bases clipped from V and 6 bases from J, the junction kept 18 bases outside the gene matches. Germline-derived CDR1 and CDR2 are MDHEN and SYDVKM. The CDR3 is made up of 17 amino acids. CDR3 sequence reads: CASSSLGGLAAPREQYF. The CDR3 coding sequence is TGTGCCAGCAGTTCGCTGGGCGGGCTAGCGGCCCCCCGCGAGCAGTACTTC. Using reference TRBV28 and TRBJ2-7 for the parts outside the CDR3, the full variable domain is DVKVTQSSRYLVKRTGEKVFLECVQDMDHENMFWYRQDPGLGLRLIYFSYDVKMKEKGDIPEGYSVSREKKERFSLILESASTNQTSMYLCASSSLGGLAAPREQYFGPGTRLTVT.

The V and J genes are TRBV7-9 and TRBJ2-5; 9 nucleotides align to TRBD1. The junction had 14 bases not matched to a gene; V was cut back by 5 bases and J by 7 bases. In germline, CDR1 is SEHNR, CDR2 FQNEAQ (reference sequence). The CDR3 runs to 16 residues. The CDR3 reads CASSPNPGQGWVTQYF. The CDR3 DNA reads as TGTGCCAGCAGCCCGAACCCGGGACAGGGTTGGGTGACCCAGTACTTC. Supplemented by reference TRBV7-9 and TRBJ2-5, the full variable domain reads DTGVSQNPRHKITKRGQNVTFRCDPISEHNRLYWYRQTLGQGPEFLTYFQNEAQLEKSRLLSDRFSAERPKGSFSTLEIQRTEQGDSAMYLCASSPNPGQGWVTQYFGPGTRLLVL.

CDR3 amino acids: CASGLRTGLRYGYTF. The DNA of the CDR3 is TGTGCTAGTGGTCTCCGGACAGGACTTCGCTATGGCTACACCTTC. The rearrangement uses TRBV12-5 and TRBJ1-2, with TRBD1 identical over 7 bases. J lost 4 bases, V lost 5 bases, and 10 bases had no gene match. This CDR3 is built from 15 residues. CDR1 and CDR2 (germline): LGHNT, FRNRAP.